These 8 T cell receptor beta chains originate from one sample sequenced in a study of regulatory T cells in long-lasting Graves disease. Through Arm-PCR of CDR3 regions and iRepertoire HTBI primers, TCR beta libraries were built. Using its own MiXCR run on the multiplex PCR reads, TCRdb lists one record per CDR3 protein. The sample has roughly 500,000 distinct CDR3 sequences; 22% are singletons. Noted time point: persistent/refractory GD, antithyroid drugs over 5 years with positive TRAb. PBMCs provided the RNA from which the TCR library was made. Sequenced here: peripheral blood mononuclear cells (PBMCs), sampled when the disease was refractory, from a patient treated with antithyroid drugs. The source is a female donor with Graves disease.

Regarding this clonotype: Because the CDR3's place on the DNA is in doubt, the DNA is left out and the CDR3 is given as listed by TCRdb. The rearrangement joins TRBV2 to TRBJ2-5; the listed D gene, TRBD2, was not tested against the DNA. CDR1 and CDR2 (germline): SNHLY, FYNNEI. Inclusive of both ends, the CDR3 amounts to 14 amino acids. The CDR3 region is CASSVGGGTRNGVF.

There are a few counts of this clonotype. This chain connects TRBV19 to TRBJ1-1; no definite D call. This CDR3 contains 14 residues. CDR1 and CDR2 (germline): LNHDA, SQIVND (reference sequence). V was pared by 0 bases and J by 0 bases, with 5 bases between. CDR3 protein: CASSIDFVNTEAFF. Here the CDR3 DNA reads TGTGCCAGTAGTATAGATTTCGTGAACACTGAAGCTTTCTTT.

This clonotype was detected only a few times. The J gene is TRBJ1-1, the V gene TRBV30; TRBD1 is a possible D gene (5 bases). The V end was cut by 1 base, the J end by 11 bases, with 14 bases between. Germline assignment: CDR1 GTSNPN and CDR2 SVGIG (reference sequence). The CDR3 spans 12 residues. The CDR3 DNA sequence: TGTGCCTGGAGTGGGGGGACCCAGGCGGCTTTCTTT. It yields the protein CAWSGGTQAAFF.

This clonotype was observed at least ten times. V is TRBV11-2 and J is TRBJ2-5; 14 bases are shared with TRBD2. Germline V gene sequence: CDR1 SGHAT, CDR2 FQNNGV. This CDR3 has 15 amino acids. V dropped 7 bases and J dropped 5; count of bases not matched to a gene: 6. CDR3 bases: TGTGCCAGCACGACCGGGACTAGCGGGAGTGAGACCCAGTACTTC. Amino acids: CASTTGTSGSETQYF.

This clonotype was counted many times. The CDR3 is CASSLVPYLYEQYF. The CDR3 coding sequence is TGTGCCAGCAGTTTGGTCCCCTACCTTTACGAGCAGTACTTC. V and J are TRBV12-3 or TRBV12-4 and TRBJ2-7, with unresolved D. The CDR3 consists of 14 residues. Trimming left V 3 bases short and J 4 bases short, with 13 bases between.

This clonotype was counted a few times. The J gene is TRBJ1-6, the V gene TRBV20-1; tentatively, D is TRBD1 (5 bases). From germline, CDR1 is DFQATT and CDR2 SNEGSKA (reference sequence). The CDR3 has 14 residues. The V and J ends lost 1 base and 7 bases respectively, with 11 bases between them. CDR3 residues: CSARGGEGNSPLHF. DNA of the CDR3: TGCAGTGCTAGAGGCGGAGAGGGGAATTCACCCCTCCACTTT.

This clonotype was counted at least ten times. This chain joins TRBV11-3 and TRBJ2-7, with 9 bases aligning to TRBD2. The length of the CDR3 is 18 residues. J gave up 5 bases and V 0 bases, and 14 bases lay outside the gene matches. Germline values: CDR1 SGHNT, CDR2 YENEEA. Here the CDR3 reads CASSLDPLSLAGVHEQYF. The CDR3 bases are TGTGCCAGCAGCTTAGACCCCCTCTCCTTAGCGGGAGTCCACGAGCAGTACTTC.

This clonotype was observed a handful of times. In DNA form, the CDR3 reads TGTGCCAGCAGTGCCGTGGACACTGAAGCTTTCTTT. The encoded protein is CASSAVDTEAFF. The J gene is TRBJ1-1, the V gene TRBV6-1; D is uncertain. CDR3 size: 12 residues. The V gene lost 4 bases and the J gene lost 3 bases, with 6 bases spanning the gap. Germline V gene data show CDR1 as MNHNS and CDR2 as SASEGT.